This entry lists 27 T cell receptor beta chains sequenced from one sample in a study of blood T cell repertoires in COVID-19. TCRdb's copy holds only in-frame clones and misses some; the assay was immunoSEQ multiplex PCR. Of roughly 380,000 clones in the sample, around 87% were seen once. Material: PBMCs or T cells enriched from blood (not recorded which). These receptors all stem from a man aged 25 to 40 who had recovered from COVID-19.

The CDR3, as DNA: TGTGCCAGCAGTCCCGGTTGGGGGCTATCCTACGAGCAGTACTTC. Amino acids: CASSPGWGLSYEQYF. This chain uses TRBV27 with TRBJ2-7; TRBD1 is a possible D gene (6 bases). This CDR3 contains 15 residues. The V end lost 5 bases, the J end lost 1 base, and 15 bases lay between the germline ends. Germline V gives CDR1 MNHEY, CDR2 SMNVEV (reference sequence).

The chain uses TRBV7-2 and TRBJ2-7; TRBD2 matches 8 bases. The trim removed 5 bases at V and 2 bases at J, leaving 8 bases unmatched. The germline V gene has CDR1 SGHTA and CDR2 FQGNSA. The CDR3 sequence is 15 residues long. CDR3 in amino acids: CASSERGTKAYEQYF. In DNA form, the CDR3 reads TGTGCCAGCAGCGAGCGGGGGACCAAAGCCTACGAGCAGTACTTC.

This clone was recorded only once. The V gene is TRBV5-4, the J gene TRBJ2-3, with TRBD1 as a possible D gene (5 bases). Deletions cut 4 bases from V and 2 bases from J, with 8 bases between. Germline V gene data show CDR1 as SGHNT and CDR2 as YYREEE (reference sequence). The CDR3 consists of 13 residues. The chain's CDR3 is CASSKDTTDTQYF. For the CDR3, the DNA is TGTGCCAGCAGCAAGGACACCACAGATACGCAGTATTTT.

The chain is built from TRBV6-5 and TRBJ1-2, with 8 bases lining up with TRBD1. With V trimmed by 8 bases and J by 8 bases, 13 bases remained unmatched. The CDR3 is 14 amino acids. Germline CDR1 reads MNHEY; CDR2 reads SVGAGI. CDR3 DNA sequence: TGTGCCAGCCAAGCCGACAGGGGATCTGGGGGCTACACCTTC. Amino acid sequence: CASQADRGSGGYTF.

The V gene is TRBV9, the J gene TRBJ1-2; weak D call: TRBD1 (5 bases). The germline V gene has CDR1 SGDLS and CDR2 YYNGEE. V was clipped by 4 bases and J by 3 bases, with 10 bases between them. The CDR3 runs 13 residues. The CDR3 here is CASSPGGYYGYTF. The CDR3 nucleotides read TGTGCCAGCAGCCCGGGGGGGTACTATGGCTACACCTTC. Full variable domain (rest looked up from reference TRBV9 and TRBJ1-2): DSGVTQTPKHLITATGQRVTLRCSPRSGDLSVYWYQQSLDQGLQFLIQYYNGEERAKGNILERFSAQQFPDLHSELNLSSLELGDSALYFCASSPGGYYGYTFGSGTRLTVV.

This chain joins TRBV5-5 and TRBJ1-6; the D gene is possibly TRBD1 (5 bases). This CDR3 has 15 residues. CDR1 is SGHKS and CDR2 is YYEKEE in the germline V gene (reference sequence). V was clipped by 4 bases and J by 8 bases, with 16 bases between them. CDR3 sequence (DNA): TGTGCCAGCAGCCAACTGCCCGGGGGGGATTCACCCCTCCACTTT. It encodes CASSQLPGGDSPLHF.

This chain joins TRBV12-3 or TRBV12-4 and TRBJ2-5; 9 bases fit TRBD2. The CDR3 covers 13 residues. With 5 bases clipped from V and 4 bases from J, the junction kept 2 bases outside the gene matches. CDR3 in DNA: TGTGCCAGCAGTCTGACTAGCGGAGAGACCCAGTACTTC. Encoded protein: CASSLTSGETQYF.

The chain links TRBV14 to TRBJ1-1; D not resolved. Germline values: CDR1 SGHDN, CDR2 FVKESK. CDR3 length: 12 amino acids. Trimming stripped 4 bases from V and 8 bases from J, with 11 bases between. Written as DNA, the CDR3 is TGTGCCAGCAGCCCGCCACCCTACGAAGCTTTCTTT. This translates into CASSPPPYEAFF.

The V and J genes are TRBV30 and TRBJ1-2; 7 bases agree with TRBD1. The CDR3 runs to 13 residues. V lost 2 bases, J lost 13 bases, and 13 bases stayed unmatched. CDR1 is GTSNPN, CDR2 SVGIG, per germline (reference sequence). For the CDR3, the DNA is TGTGCCTGGAGTTTAGGGGGCGATAGACCGGGCACCTTC. Translating gives CAWSLGGDRPGTF.

The chain combines TRBV6-5 with TRBJ1-2, with D possibly matching TRBD1 (5 bases). Trimming stripped 4 bases from V and 4 bases from J, with 16 bases between. Germline-derived CDR1 and CDR2 are MNHEY and SVGAGI. The CDR3 is 15 residues long. CDR3 nucleotides: TGTGCCAGCAGTTCGAACAGGCCGCGGGGCTATGGCTACACCTTC. This codes for CASSSNRPRGYGYTF.

The chain couples TRBV19 to TRBJ1-1; perhaps TRBD1 as D (6 bases). Trimming removed 5 bases at V and 10 bases at J, with 17 bases between. The germline CDR1 and CDR2 sequences are LNHDA and SQIVND (reference sequence). This CDR3 has 13 amino acids. The CDR3: CASSQGQRGGAFF. In DNA form, the CDR3 reads TGTGCCAGTAGTCAAGGACAGCGTGGGGGAGCTTTCTTT. The whole variable domain, filled in from reference TRBV19 and TRBJ1-1, reads DGGITQSPKYLFRKEGQNVTLSCEQNLNHDAMYWYRQDPGQGLRLIYYSQIVNDFQKGDIAEGYSVSREKKESFPLTVTSAQKNPTAFYLCASSQGQRGGAFFGQGTRLTVV.

This sequence joins TRBV7-9 and TRBJ2-1, with 10 bases aligning to TRBD2. After removal of 2 bases from V and 9 bases from J, the junction contained 4 bases not matched to a gene. CDR1 is SEHNR, CDR2 FQNEAQ, per germline (reference sequence). The CDR3 is 14 residues long. CDR3 nucleotide sequence: TGTGCCAGCAGCTTAAGCGGGGGGGACTTTGAGCAGTTCTTC. This encodes CASSLSGGDFEQFF. Looking up the rest from reference TRBV7-9 and TRBJ2-1 gives the full variable domain: DTGVSQNPRHKITKRGQNVTFRCDPISEHNRLYWYRQTLGQGPEFLTYFQNEAQLEKSRLLSDRFSAERPKGSFSTLEIQRTEQGDSAMYLCASSLSGGDFEQFFGPGTRLTVL.

V and J are TRBV18 and TRBJ1-5; TRBD1 aligns across 7 bases. The CDR3 is made up of 15 amino acids. Germline assignment: CDR1 KGHSH and CDR2 LQKENI. Germline trimming cut 0 bases from V and 3 bases from J; bases unmatched to any gene: 2. Written as DNA, the CDR3 is TGTGCCAGCTCACCACCTGGGACAGTCAATCAGCCCCAGCATTTT. Residues: CASSPPGTVNQPQHF.

The chain couples TRBV7-2 to TRBJ2-3; 8 bases are a match to TRBD2. After removal of 6 bases from V and 10 bases from J, the junction contained 12 bases not matched to a gene. This CDR3 has 14 amino acids. The V gene's germline CDR1 is SGHTA and CDR2 FQGNSA. The CDR3 DNA sequence: TGTGCCAGCAGGACTGTTGCGGGGGGCGGTTCGCAGTATTTT. Amino acid sequence: CASRTVAGGGSQYF.

The chain is built from TRBV9 and TRBJ2-3; possible D gene TRBD1, 7 bases. Trimming stripped 4 bases from V and 0 bases from J, with 12 bases between. CDR3 length: 15 amino acids. CDR1 is SGDLS and CDR2 is YYNGEE in the germline V gene. CDR3 DNA sequence: TGTGCCAGCAGCCAGACAGGGACTAGCACAGATACGCAGTATTTT. This translates into CASSQTGTSTDTQYF.

The rearrangement links TRBV2 to TRBJ1-4, with 7 bases identical to TRBD1. V lost 4 bases, J lost 5 bases, and 4 bases stayed unmatched. The CDR3 totals 14 residues. The V gene's germline CDR1 is SNHLY and CDR2 FYNNEI. CDR3 sequence reads: CASSGLDRNEKLFF. The CDR3 DNA follows: TGTGCCAGCAGTGGGTTGGACAGGAATGAAAAACTGTTTTTT.

V is TRBV7-9 and J is TRBJ2-3; TRBD2 matches at 7 bases. Per germline, CDR1 SEHNR and CDR2 FQNEAQ (reference sequence). The CDR3 has 16 residues. V shed 5 bases, J shed 2 bases, and the junction held 10 bases outside the gene matches. The CDR3 sequence: CASSRSLGLITDTQYF. The CDR3, as DNA: TGTGCCAGCAGCCGAAGCCTGGGACTAATCACAGATACGCAGTATTTT.

This clone was seen a handful of times. This sequence joins TRBV5-1 and TRBJ1-5; D perhaps matches TRBD1 (6 bases). V was pared by 5 bases and J by 7 bases, with 13 bases between. Germline CDR1 is SGHRS and CDR2 is YFSETQ. There are 13 residues in the CDR3. CDR3 nucleotide sequence: TGCGCCAGCAGACGTGACACAGGGCAGCCCCAGCATTTT. This codes for CASRRDTGQPQHF.

This chain links TRBV6-5 with TRBJ1-2; D possibly corresponds to TRBD1 (5 bases). The CDR3 is 14 residues long. The germline V and J ends were trimmed by 7 bases and 5 bases, with 17 bases remaining between them. Germline assignment: CDR1 MNHEY and CDR2 SVGAGI. In nucleotides, the CDR3 is TGTGCCAGCATAGGGGCAGCCCTTTGGTATGGCTACACCTTC. This translates into CASIGAALWYGYTF.

The chain combines TRBV7-6 with TRBJ1-4, with no clear D. The CDR3 extends over 15 amino acids. Germline CDR1 and CDR2: SGHVS and FNYEAQ. The V end was cut by 5 bases, the J end by 2 bases, with 12 bases between. DNA for the CDR3: TGTGCCAGCAGCCTGGTGGGCCTCACTAATGAAAAACTGTTTTTT. Its protein product is CASSLVGLTNEKLFF.

V usage is TRBV7-2 and J usage is TRBJ1-1; D is ambiguous. With 8 bases removed from V and 4 bases from J, the gap between germline ends came to 20 bases. The CDR3 length is 15 residues. Germline V gene data show CDR1 as SGHTA and CDR2 as FQGNSA. This chain's CDR3 is CASHLAQVVSTEAFF. CDR3 DNA: TGTGCCAGCCACTTAGCCCAGGTCGTGAGCACTGAAGCTTTCTTT.

The rearrangement joins TRBV5-1 to TRBJ2-3; 8 positions match TRBD2. The CDR3 spans 14 residues. Per germline, CDR1 SGHRS and CDR2 YFSETQ. V lost 5 bases to trimming and J lost 5 bases; unmatched junction nucleotides: 7. For the CDR3, the DNA is TGCGCCAGCAGGGACAGCGGGAGTTTAGATACGCAGTATTTT. This sequence encodes CASRDSGSLDTQYF.

The CDR3 bases are TGTGCCAGGGGGACTAGCGGGGGGACCCAGTACTTC. Protein: CARGTSGGTQYF. The chain employs TRBV2 and TRBJ2-5; TRBD2 matches 14 bases. CDR3 size: 12 residues. Germline values: CDR1 SNHLY, CDR2 FYNNEI. Losses at the gene ends were 9 bases for V and 7 bases for J; bases not matched to a gene: 1.

This clone occurred many times. V usage is TRBV6-5 and J usage is TRBJ1-6, with D possibly matching TRBD1 (6 bases). The V and J ends lost 8 bases and 7 bases respectively, with 15 bases between them. The CDR3 runs to 14 residues. Germline values: CDR1 MNHEY, CDR2 SVGAGI. The CDR3 loop is CASGPYRANSPLHF. Written as DNA, the CDR3 is TGTGCCAGCGGACCTTACAGGGCGAATTCACCCCTCCACTTT.

This clone was recorded only once. Within the sample, other DNA sequences also encode this same CDR3. This chain joins TRBV30 and TRBJ2-1; D is unclear. The ends were cut back, 0 bases at V and 6 bases at J, with 6 bases in the middle. This CDR3 has 12 amino acids. CDR1 is GTSNPN, CDR2 SVGIG, per germline (reference sequence). The CDR3 bases are TGTGCCTGGAGTGTACTTTCCAATGAGCAGTTCTTC. It is translated as CAWSVLSNEQFF.

In its sample, this clone was seen once. The V and J genes are TRBV5-1 and TRBJ2-1; 8 bases match TRBD1. V lost 6 bases, J lost 7 bases, and 6 bases stayed unmatched. From germline, CDR1 is SGHRS and CDR2 YFSETQ. This CDR3 region has 13 residues. The CDR3 nucleotides are TGCGCCAGCAAACAGGGGGACGGGAATGAGCAGTTCTTC. Translated, it gives CASKQGDGNEQFF.

This sequence joins TRBV18 and TRBJ1-5; D unclear. This CDR3 comprises 16 residues. The germline CDR1 and CDR2 sequences are KGHSH and LQKENI. V lost 3 bases, J lost 4 bases, and 16 bases lay in between. The CDR3 nucleotides read TGTGCCAGCTCACCCGGGTCTAGAGTCGTTAATCAGCCCCAGCATTTT. This translates into CASSPGSRVVNQPQHF. The variable domain in full, with the rest retrieved from reference TRBV18 and TRBJ1-5, is NAGVMQNPRHLVRRRGQEARLRCSPMKGHSHVYWYRQLPEEGLKFMVYLQKENIIDESGMPKERFSAEFPKEGPSILRIQQVVRGDSAAYFCASSPGSRVVNQPQHFGDGTRLSIL.